The clone carrying this TCR beta chain was seen a few times. These data come from a study of blood T cell repertoires in COVID-19. Original processing notes: Amplifying reference gene primers gave estimates of nucleated cell counts. The data were produced by immunoSEQ multiplex PCR, yet TCRdb's version contains in-frame clones alone and is incomplete. That table supplies the V and J calls and clone size; D and trimming were determined from the DNA. The sample includes over 130,000 clones, over 80% of them seen just once. Looked up from germline, CDR1 is SGHTA and CDR2 is FQGTGA. V was shortened by 4 bases and J by 12 bases, with 9 bases between the two germline ends. This CDR3 region has 11 residues. Followed longitudinally, the Seattle patients had been enrolled during active infection.

V gene TRBV7-3 combines with J gene TRBJ2-2; D might be TRBD2 (6 bases). The receptor was isolated from a man aged 25 to 40 with COVID-19, enrolled during active disease. What was sequenced was peripheral blood. The CDR3 protein is CASSYGGKLFF. As DNA, the CDR3 is TGTGCCAGCAGCTACGGGGGAAAGCTGTTTTTT.